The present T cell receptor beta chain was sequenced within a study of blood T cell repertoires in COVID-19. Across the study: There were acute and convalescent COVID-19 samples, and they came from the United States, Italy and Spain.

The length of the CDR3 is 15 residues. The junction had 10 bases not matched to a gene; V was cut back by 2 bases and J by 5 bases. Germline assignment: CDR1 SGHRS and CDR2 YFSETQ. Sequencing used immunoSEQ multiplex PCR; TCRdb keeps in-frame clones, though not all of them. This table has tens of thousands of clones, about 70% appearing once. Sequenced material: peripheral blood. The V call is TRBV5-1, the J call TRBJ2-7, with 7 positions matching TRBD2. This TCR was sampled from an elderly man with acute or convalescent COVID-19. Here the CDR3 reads CASSLGLGPRDEQYF. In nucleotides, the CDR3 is TGCGCCAGCAGCTTAGGACTAGGGCCGCGGGACGAGCAGTACTTC.